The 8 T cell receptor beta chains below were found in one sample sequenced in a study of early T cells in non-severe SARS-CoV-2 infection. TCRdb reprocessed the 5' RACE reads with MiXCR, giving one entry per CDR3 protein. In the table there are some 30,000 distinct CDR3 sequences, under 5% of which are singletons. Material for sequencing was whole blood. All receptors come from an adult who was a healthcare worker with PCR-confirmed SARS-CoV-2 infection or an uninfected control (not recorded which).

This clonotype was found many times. The CDR3 is CASSSRTDRHEQYF. CDR3 bases: TGTGCCAGCAGTTCCAGGACCGATAGGCACGAGCAGTACTTC. The V gene is TRBV12-3 or TRBV12-4, the J gene TRBJ2-7; D remains unclear. The CDR3 loop spans 14 amino acids. The ends were cut back, 4 bases at V and 5 bases at J, with 15 bases in the middle.

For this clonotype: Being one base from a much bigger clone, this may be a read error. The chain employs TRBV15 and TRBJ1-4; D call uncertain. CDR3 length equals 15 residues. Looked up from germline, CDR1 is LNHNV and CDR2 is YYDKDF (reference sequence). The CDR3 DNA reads TGTGCCACCAACAGACCGAGTAGGGTTTTTGAAAAACTGTTTTTT. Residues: CATNRPSRVFEKLFF.

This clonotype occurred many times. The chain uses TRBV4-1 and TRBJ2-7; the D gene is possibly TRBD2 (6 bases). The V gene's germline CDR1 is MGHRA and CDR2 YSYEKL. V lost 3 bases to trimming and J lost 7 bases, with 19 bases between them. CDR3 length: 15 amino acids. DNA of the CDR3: TGCGCCAGCAGCCAGCGGGACCGATCCTTAGGTGAGCAGTACTTC. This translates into CASSQRDRSLGEQYF.

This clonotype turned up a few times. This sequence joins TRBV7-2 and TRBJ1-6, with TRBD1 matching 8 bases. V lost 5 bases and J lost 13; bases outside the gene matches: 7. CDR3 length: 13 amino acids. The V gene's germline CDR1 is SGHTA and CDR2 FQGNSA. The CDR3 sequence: CASSTTGGSPLHF. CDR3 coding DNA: TGTGCCAGCAGCACCACAGGGGGATCGCCCCTCCACTTT.

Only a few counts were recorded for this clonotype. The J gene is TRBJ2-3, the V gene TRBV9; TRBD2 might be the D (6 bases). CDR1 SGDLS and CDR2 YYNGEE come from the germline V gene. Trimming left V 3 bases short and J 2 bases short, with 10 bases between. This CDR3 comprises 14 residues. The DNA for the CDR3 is TGTGCCAGCAGCGGGCGGAGGGCCACAGATACGCAGTATTTT. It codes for CASSGRRATDTQYF.

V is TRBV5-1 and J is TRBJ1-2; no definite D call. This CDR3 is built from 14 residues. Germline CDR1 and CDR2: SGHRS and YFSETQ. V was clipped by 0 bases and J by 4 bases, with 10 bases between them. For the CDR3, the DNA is TGCGCCAGCAGCTTGGAAGTGGCCAGCTATGGCTACACCTTC. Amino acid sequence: CASSLEVASYGYTF. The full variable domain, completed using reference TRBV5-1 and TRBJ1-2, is KAGVTQTPRYLIKTRGQQVTLSCSPISGHRSVSWYQQTPGQGLQFLFEYFSETQRNKGNFPGRFSGRQFSNSRSEMNVSTLELGDSALYLCASSLEVASYGYTFGSGTRLTVV.

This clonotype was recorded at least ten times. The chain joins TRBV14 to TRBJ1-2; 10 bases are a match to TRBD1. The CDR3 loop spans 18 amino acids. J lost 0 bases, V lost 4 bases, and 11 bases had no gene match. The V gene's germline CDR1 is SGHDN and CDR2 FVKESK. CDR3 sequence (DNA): TGTGCCAGCAGCCGCCTCGACAGGGGGCTCGTAGCTAACTATGGCTACACCTTC. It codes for CASSRLDRGLVANYGYTF.

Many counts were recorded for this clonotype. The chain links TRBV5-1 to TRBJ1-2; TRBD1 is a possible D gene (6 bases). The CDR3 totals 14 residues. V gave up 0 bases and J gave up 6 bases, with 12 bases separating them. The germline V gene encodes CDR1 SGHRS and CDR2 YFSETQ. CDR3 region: CASSLAGRGDGYTF. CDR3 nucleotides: TGCGCCAGCAGCTTGGCCGGCAGGGGCGATGGCTACACCTTC.